The 21 T cell receptor beta chains presented below share a single source sample, sequenced in a study of tissue T cells after allogeneic stem cell transplantation. The sample's time point: mouse harvest day 14 after allogeneic transplant. Mouse grafts combined 10^7 T-cell-depleted bone marrow cells with 10^6 splenic CD5+ T cells. Clones were sequenced by immunoSEQ multiplex PCR, and TCRdb holds only the in-frame ones, with some missing. The sample contains roughly 3,000 clones, approximately 53% of which appear only once. Sequencing used gut tissue. The receptors stem from a female BALB/c mouse given C57BL/6 T cells with graft-versus-host disease after an allogeneic hematopoietic cell transplant.

In the case of this clone: The genes and germline here are from mouse. The read ends 1 residue shy of where the CDR3 ends; the end is completed using the germline J gene. The chain is built from TRBV26 and TRBJ1-2; D is unresolved. Per the germline V gene, CDR1 is KGHPV and CDR2 is FQNQEV (reference sequence). V was cut by 3 bases and J by 4 bases, with 3 bases left in between. The CDR3 is 11 residues long. CDR3 sequence: CASSLGSDYTF. The part of the CDR3 DNA that was read is TGTGCCAGCAGTCTAGGCTCCGACTACACC.

With respect to this clone: Genes here carry mouse names. CDR3 bases read: TGTGCCAGCAGTCCTGGGAGTCAAAACACCTTGTAC. Amino acids: CASSPGSQNTLY. The full CDR3 reads CASSPGSQNTLYF. This rearrangement joins TRBV26 to TRBJ2-4; TRBD2 is a possible D gene (5 bases). Read sequence stops 1 residue before the CDR3 end, and the germline J gene provides the missing end. The CDR3 loop spans 13 amino acids. V gave up 4 bases and J gave up 0 bases, with 5 bases separating them. Germline loops: CDR1 KGHPV, CDR2 FQNQEV (reference sequence).

Note on this clone: Mouse names are used for the genes. Coverage ceases 1 residue before the CDR3 finishes, and the germline J gene fills in the end. This rearrangement joins TRBV3 to TRBJ1-3; D is ambiguous. V lost 1 base and J lost 2, with 6 bases in between. CDR3 length equals 14 residues. Germline V gene lookup returns CDR1 SNHLY and CDR2 FYNGKV (reference sequence). The chain's CDR3 is CASSLGGAGNTLYF. Incomplete CDR3 DNA: TGTGCCAGCAGCTTAGGGGGAGCTGGAAATACGCTCTAT. Variable domain in full (rest from reference TRBV3 and TRBJ1-3): GPKVLQIPSHQIIDMGQMVTLNCDPVSNHLYFYWYKQILGQQMEFLVNFYNGKVMEKSKLFKDQFSVERPDGSYFTLKIQPTALEDSAVYFCASSLGGAGNTLYFGEGSRLIVV.

On this clone: Gene names refer to mouse genes. The read is 1 residue too short to cover the CDR3 end, so that end is filled in from the germline J gene. V and J are TRBV2 and TRBJ2-3, with 8 positions matching TRBD1. The ends lost 4 bases at V and 1 base at J; junction bases unmatched: 4. The CDR3 is 15 amino acids. Germline V gives CDR1 LGHNA, CDR2 YSYQKL. The CDR3 here is CASSPPGQGAETLYF. Partial CDR3 DNA: TGTGCCAGCAGCCCTCCGGGACAGGGTGCAGAAACGCTGTAT.

Note on this clone: Genes and germline come from the mouse. The read ends 1 residue early relative to the CDR3; the germline J gene fills the gap. The rearrangement links TRBV23 to TRBJ2-4; the table gives TRBD1 as D, unverified against the DNA. Germline V lookup: CDR1 KGHTA, CDR2 FQNQQP. The CDR3 spans 15 residues. The sequenced CDR3 bases are TGCTCCAGCAGTTTGGACAGAACTAGTCAAAACACCTTGTAC. Residues: CSSSLDRTSQNTLY. The CDR3 in full is CSSSLDRTSQNTLYF.

A word on this clone: Gene names and germline match the mouse. The CDR3 DNA, read in part, is TGTGCCAGCGGCTCTCGACTGGGGGGGCGCGAAGACACCCAGTAC. It is translated as CASGSRLGGREDTQY. The full CDR3 reads CASGSRLGGREDTQYF. The chain combines TRBV13-2 with TRBJ2-5, with TRBD2 matching over 12 bases. The read is 1 residue too short to cover the CDR3 end, so that end is filled in from the germline J gene. Germline trimming cut 5 bases from V and 4 bases from J; bases unmatched to any gene: 8. CDR3 length: 16 residues. From germline, CDR1 is NNHNN and CDR2 SYGAGS (reference sequence).

About this clone itself: The listed genes are named as in mouse. CDR3 amino acids: CSSRRDWGGAGAETLYF. The sequenced CDR3 bases are TGCTCCAGCAGAAGGGACTGGGGGGGCGCGGGTGCAGAAACGCTGTAT. J is TRBJ2-3 and V is TRBV23; the D call TRBD2 from the table was never checked on the DNA. The sequenced fragment ends 1 residue before the CDR3 boundary, so the rest is inferred from the germline J gene. Germline loops: CDR1 KGHTA, CDR2 FQNQQP. CDR3 length equals 17 residues.

As to this clone: Gene and germline names: mouse. The read terminates 1 residue ahead of where the CDR3 ends, so the germline J gene completes it. This chain links TRBV26 with TRBJ2-7; no reliable D call. This CDR3 has 13 residues. Germline loops: CDR1 KGHPV, CDR2 FQNQEV (reference sequence). Trimming pared 2 bases from V and 0 bases from J, leaving 5 bases between. CDR3 in amino acids: CASSLRASYEQYF. The sequenced CDR3 bases are TGTGCCAGCAGTCTGAGGGCCTCCTATGAACAGTAC.

Comment on this clone: Gene labels here are mouse ones. The sequence runs out 1 residue before the end of the CDR3; the remainder is reconstructed from the germline J gene. The chain employs TRBV26 and TRBJ2-2; 8 nucleotides line up with TRBD1. There are 15 residues in the CDR3. J gave up 13 bases and V 3 bases, and 13 bases lay outside the gene matches. Germline lookup yields CDR1 KGHPV and CDR2 FQNQEV (reference sequence). The sequenced part of the CDR3 DNA is TGTGCCAGCAGTCTCCAGGGGGCTTCTGGAAATACGCTCTAC. Translated, it gives CASSLQGASGNTLY. The full CDR3 protein is CASSLQGASGNTLYF. Together with reference TRBV26 and TRBJ2-2, the CDR3 gives the full variable domain: NSKVIQTPRYLVKGQGQKAKMRCIPEKGHPVVFWYQQNKNNEFKFLINFQNQEVLQQIDMTEKRFSAECPSNSPCSLEIQSSEAGDSALYLCASSLQGASGNTLYFGEGSKLTVL.

The table lists this clone with a few counts. Genes and germline come from the mouse. The CDR3 end falls 1 residue outside the read, so it is completed with the germline J gene. The rearrangement joins TRBV29 to TRBJ1-1; D is undetermined. Germline CDR1 and CDR2: MSHET and SYDVDS. The CDR3 contains 11 residues. V dropped 3 bases and J dropped 7 bases, with 6 bases sitting between them. The DNA read from the CDR3 is TGTGCTAGCAGTTTCTGGGGAGAAGTCTTC. It encodes CASSFWGEVF. The full CDR3 sequence reads CASSFWGEVFF. Variable domain in full (rest from reference TRBV29 and TRBJ1-1): DMKVTQMPRYLIKRMGENVLLECGQDMSHETMYWYRQDPGLGLQLIYISYDVDSNSEGDIPKGYRVSRKKREHFSLILDSAKTNQTSVYFCASSFWGEVFFGKGTRLTVV.

Details on this clone: Gene and germline names: mouse. The CDR3 goes on 1 residue after the read ends, and that part is filled in from the germline J gene. The chain uses TRBV26 and TRBJ1-5; D is ambiguous. Germline CDR1 reads KGHPV; CDR2 reads FQNQEV (reference sequence). V gave up 4 bases and J gave up 1 base, with 5 bases separating them. The CDR3 length is 13 residues. The CDR3 is CASSRTNNQAPLF. The CDR3 bases that were read are TGTGCCAGCAGTCGTACAAACAACCAGGCTCCGCTT.

Note on this clone: Gene labels here are mouse ones. The sequence runs out 1 residue before the end of the CDR3; the remainder is reconstructed from the germline J gene. The V and J genes are TRBV3 and TRBJ2-7, with D maybe TRBD2 (6 bases). This CDR3 contains 15 residues. Germline values: CDR1 SNHLY, CDR2 FYNGKV (reference sequence). V lost 1 base to trimming and J lost 0 bases, with 10 bases between them. CDR3 sequence: CASSLVMGVSYEQYF. Incomplete CDR3 DNA: TGTGCCAGCAGCTTAGTTATGGGGGTCTCCTATGAACAGTAC.

This clone showed up just a few times. Mouse germline and gene names are used. The read is 1 residue too short to cover the CDR3 end, so that end is filled in from the germline J gene. The chain joins TRBV5 to TRBJ2-7, with TRBD1 identical over 10 bases. From germline, CDR1 is LGHNA and CDR2 YNLKQL (reference sequence). CDR3 length: 15 residues. Trimming cost V 1 base and J 4 bases; bases outside gene matches: 4. CDR3 sequence reads: CASSQGGTGVYEQYF. Partial CDR3 DNA: TGTGCCAGCAGCCAAGGAGGGACAGGGGTTTATGAACAGTAC.

With respect to this clone: The gene names given are mouse names. The read falls 1 residue short of the CDR3 end, and the missing part is taken from the germline J gene. The V and J genes are TRBV16 and TRBJ2-5, with D hard to call. The CDR3 is 13 amino acids. V was trimmed by 3 bases and J by 2 bases, leaving 6 bases between them. Looked up from germline, CDR1 is SGHSA and CDR2 is FRNQAP. The CDR3 sequence: CASSFTSQDTQYF. The sequenced part of the CDR3 DNA is TGTGCAAGCAGCTTCACCAGCCAAGACACCCAGTAC.

A remark on this clone: Mouse names are used for the genes. Coverage ceases 1 residue before the CDR3 finishes, and the germline J gene fills in the end. V and J are TRBV13-2 and TRBJ1-4; D gene ambiguous. The CDR3 runs 13 residues. Germline CDR1 is NNHNN and CDR2 is SYGAGS (reference sequence). The V and J ends lost 5 bases and 4 bases respectively, with 9 bases between them. Partial CDR3 DNA: TGTGCCAGCGGCCCCAACATCAACGAAAGATTATTT. Its translation is CASGPNINERLF. The entire CDR3 sequence reads CASGPNINERLFF.

Regarding this clone: Here the gene names and germline are mouse. Read sequence stops 1 residue before the CDR3 end, and the germline J gene provides the missing end. The chain employs TRBV2 and TRBJ2-1; 8 positions agree with TRBD1. The CDR3 sequence is 15 residues long. J was trimmed by 2 bases and V by 4 bases; bases with no gene match: 4. The germline gives CDR1 LGHNA, CDR2 YSYQKL. The DNA read from the CDR3 is TGTGCCAGCAGCCGCCAGACAGGGGACTATGCTGAGCAGTTC. Amino acids: CASSRQTGDYAEQF. The whole CDR3 protein is CASSRQTGDYAEQFF.

This clone was counted between two and nine times. The germline and genes are mouse ones. From the germline J gene comes the end of the CDR3, since the read stops 1 residue before it. The chain uses TRBV29 and TRBJ1-6, with D perhaps matching TRBD1 (5 bases). TRBJ1-6 is classed as an ORF, of uncertain function. In germline, CDR1 is MSHET, CDR2 SYDVDS. This CDR3 region has 13 residues. V lost 4 bases and J 4 bases, leaving 5 bases between the germline ends. Here the CDR3 reads CASSSGYNSPLYF. CDR3 DNA (partial): TGTGCTAGCAGTTCAGGGTATAATTCGCCCCTCTAC.

With regard to this clone: The gene names given are mouse names. The read is 1 residue too short to cover the CDR3 end, so that end is filled in from the germline J gene. The rearrangement joins TRBV26 to TRBJ2-3; D gene unclear. Trimming stripped 2 bases from V and 0 bases from J, with 3 bases between. This CDR3 has 13 residues. Germline loops: CDR1 KGHPV, CDR2 FQNQEV (reference sequence). CDR3: CASSLPSAETLYF. CDR3 bases read: TGTGCCAGCAGTCTGCCTAGTGCAGAAACGCTGTAT.

Note on this clone: Gene names are the mouse ones. The read is 1 residue too short to cover the CDR3 end, so that end is filled in from the germline J gene. The chain carries TRBV16 and TRBJ1-1; no definite D call. Germline loops: CDR1 SGHSA, CDR2 FRNQAP. This CDR3 contains 13 residues. Trimming stripped 0 bases from V and 4 bases from J, with 6 bases between. This CDR3 reads CASSLETPTEVFF. CDR3 DNA (partial): TGTGCAAGCAGCTTAGAGACACCCACAGAAGTCTTC.

This clone has only a few counts. Germline and genes here are mouse. The CDR3 is cut off 1 residue early in the read; its end comes from the germline J gene. This sequence joins TRBV26 and TRBJ1-2; TRBD1 is a possible D gene (5 bases). The ends were cut back, 5 bases at V and 0 bases at J, with 7 bases in the middle. This CDR3 spans 13 amino acids. Germline V gene sequence: CDR1 KGHPV, CDR2 FQNQEV (reference sequence). The DNA read from the CDR3 is TGTGCCAGCAGTAGCAGGGCAAACTCCGACTACACC. It codes for CASSSRANSDYT. The entire CDR3 reads CASSSRANSDYTF.

As concerns this clone: Mouse gene names apply. Read data end 1 residue before the CDR3 end; the end is taken from the germline J gene. The genes are TRBV5 and TRBJ1-4, with TRBD1 identical over 10 bases. Germline V gene sequence: CDR1 LGHNA, CDR2 YNLKQL (reference sequence). Germline trimming cut 1 base from V and 3 bases from J; bases unmatched to any gene: 2. The CDR3 length is 16 residues. Incomplete CDR3 DNA: TGTGCCAGCAGCCAAGCGGGACAGGGGCCCAACGAAAGATTATTT. Residues: CASSQAGQGPNERLF. The entire CDR3 protein is CASSQAGQGPNERLFF.